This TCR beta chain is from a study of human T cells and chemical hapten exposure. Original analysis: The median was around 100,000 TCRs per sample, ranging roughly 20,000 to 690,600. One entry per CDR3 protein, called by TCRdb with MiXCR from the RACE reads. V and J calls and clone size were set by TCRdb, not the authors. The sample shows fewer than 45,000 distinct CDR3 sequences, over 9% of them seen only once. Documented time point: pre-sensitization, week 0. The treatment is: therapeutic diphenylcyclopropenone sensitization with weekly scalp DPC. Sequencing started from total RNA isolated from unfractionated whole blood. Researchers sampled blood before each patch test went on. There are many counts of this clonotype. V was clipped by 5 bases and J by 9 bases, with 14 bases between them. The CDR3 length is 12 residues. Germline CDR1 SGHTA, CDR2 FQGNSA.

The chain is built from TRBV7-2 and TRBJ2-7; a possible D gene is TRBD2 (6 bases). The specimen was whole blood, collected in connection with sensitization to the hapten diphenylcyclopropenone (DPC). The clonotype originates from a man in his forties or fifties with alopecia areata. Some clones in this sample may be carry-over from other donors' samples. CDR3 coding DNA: TGTGCCAGCAGCCTCTCGGGGGTCCGGCAGTACTTC. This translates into CASSLSGVRQYF.